The clone carrying this T cell receptor beta chain was detected once. Its antigen is still unknown. The repertoire was sequenced with immunoSEQ multiplex PCR; TCRdb's copy has only in-frame clones and lacks some. The sample has 100,000 to 150,000 clones, roughly 87% seen once. This entry belongs to a study of cytomegalovirus exposure and HLA in healthy donors. General observations from the study: Many donors shared some public TCRs, even though most TCR sequences were rare.

This CDR3 has 14 amino acids. Germline loops: CDR1 KGHSH, CDR2 LQKENI. V gave up 2 bases and J gave up 5 bases, with 7 bases separating them. The roughly 120-subject validation cohort, separate from the approximately 670-subject first cohort, included the donors. The V and J genes are TRBV18 and TRBJ1-6; D remains unclear. The TCR sequence derives from a woman aged 18-30 years in good health and CMV-seronegative. The source material was PBMCs. CDR3 sequence: CASSPDIDNSPLHF. The CDR3 bases are TGTGCCAGCTCACCAGACATCGATAATTCACCCCTCCACTTT.